The source of this TCR beta chain is a study of lymphopenia after photon versus proton radiotherapy (dated by TCRdb to between 2018 and 2021). Notes on the research overall: The immunological effects of photon versus proton radiation therapy were compared in patients with gastrointestinal tumors who developed high-grade lymphopenia. The cohort comprised approximately 21 patients with gastrointestinal tumors who received either photon or proton therapy and then developed lymphopenia. The study aimed to characterize how the two radiation modalities differ in their impact on the immune system.

Its CDR3 holds 14 amino acids, cysteine through phenylalanine. Kept here is only the CDR3 DNA, which spans 42 bases and is read in frame from base 1. Relative to germline, V is 6 bases shorter and J is 1 base shorter, with 12 bases between their ends. CDR1 SQVTM and CDR2 ANQGSEA were looked up in the germline V gene. Library method: the immunoSEQ multiplex PCR assay. T cell repertoires were profiled by deep sequencing of rearranged TCR beta loci, alongside multiparametric flow cytometry. Here the immuneACCESS table is served through TCRdb, limited to in-frame sequences with V and J called. Missing clones are a known gap in these copies; in checked studies unresolved V genes cover under half, and the rest lacks a known reason. In all, the sample holds around 150,000 clones, and 70% to 90% of those were seen once. Around 4.6% of the sample is held by the ten biggest clonotypes. Worth noting for this clone: It lacks a known antigen. There are no base qualities to consult, and no much larger clone falls within one base.

Here is what the overall study found, with its caveats: The survival association was assessed only in patients who died, and the authors presented better survival with proton therapy as a possibility rather than a demonstrated result. During treatment, patients who received photon therapy lost naive T cells and TCR diversity and gained effector/memory populations, whereas patients who received proton therapy remained relatively stable. After the lymphocyte count nadir, oligoclonal expansion, especially of CD8+ Temra cells, was observed in photon-treated repertoires, and the drop in diversity was driven by this expansion. Across the cohort, an inverse correlation was found between a larger post-nadir drop in TCR diversity and overall survival time among patients who died.

The TCR sequence derives from a man aged 45-60 years with gastric cancer. Material: peripheral blood, obtained from a patient treated with photon-based radiotherapy. The rearranged chain carries TRBV29-1 and TRBJ2-2, and possibly TRBD1, on 6 matching bases. The DNA sequence is as follows: TGCAGCGTGAAAGGACAGATGAACACCGGGGAGCTGTTTTTT. It specifies CSVKGQMNTGELFF.